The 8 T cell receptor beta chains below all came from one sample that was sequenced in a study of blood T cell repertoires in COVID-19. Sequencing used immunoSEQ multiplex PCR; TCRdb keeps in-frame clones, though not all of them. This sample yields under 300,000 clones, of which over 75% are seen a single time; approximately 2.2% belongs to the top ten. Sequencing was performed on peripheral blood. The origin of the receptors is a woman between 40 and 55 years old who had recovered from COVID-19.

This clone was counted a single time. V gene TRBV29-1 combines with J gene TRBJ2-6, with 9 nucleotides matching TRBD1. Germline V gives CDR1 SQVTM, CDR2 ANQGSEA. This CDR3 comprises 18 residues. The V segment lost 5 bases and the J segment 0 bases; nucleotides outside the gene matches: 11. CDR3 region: CSVFDRGLTNSGANVLTF. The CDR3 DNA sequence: TGCAGCGTTTTTGACAGGGGGTTGACAAACTCTGGGGCCAACGTCCTGACTTTC.

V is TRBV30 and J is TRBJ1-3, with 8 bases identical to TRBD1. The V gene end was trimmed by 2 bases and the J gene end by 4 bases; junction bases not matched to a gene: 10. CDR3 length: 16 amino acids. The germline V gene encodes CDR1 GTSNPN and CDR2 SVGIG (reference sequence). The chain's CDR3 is CAWSPMKGQGGNTIYF. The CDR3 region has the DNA TGTGCCTGGAGTCCAATGAAAGGACAGGGAGGAAACACCATATATTTT.

CDR3 in amino acids: CASSSQTGTVGELFF. The DNA of the CDR3 is TGTGCCAGCAGCTCTCAGACAGGGACGGTCGGGGAGCTGTTTTTT. V and J are TRBV7-2 and TRBJ2-2; 7 bases are a match to TRBD1. This CDR3 has 15 residues. Looked up from germline, CDR1 is SGHTA and CDR2 is FQGNSA. Trimming at V came to 4 bases and at J to 7 bases, leaving 9 bases not matched to a gene.

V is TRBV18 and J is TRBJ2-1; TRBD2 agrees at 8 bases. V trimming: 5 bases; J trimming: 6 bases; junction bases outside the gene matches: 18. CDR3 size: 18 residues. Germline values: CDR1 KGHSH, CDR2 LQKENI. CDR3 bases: TGTGCCAGCTCATCGACGTTACTAGCGGCGCTGCGGAGCAATGAGCAGTTCTTC. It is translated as CASSSTLLAALRSNEQFF. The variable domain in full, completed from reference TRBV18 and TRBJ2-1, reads NAGVMQNPRHLVRRRGQEARLRCSPMKGHSHVYWYRQLPEEGLKFMVYLQKENIIDESGMPKERFSAEFPKEGPSILRIQQVVRGDSAAYFCASSSTLLAALRSNEQFFGPGTRLTVL.

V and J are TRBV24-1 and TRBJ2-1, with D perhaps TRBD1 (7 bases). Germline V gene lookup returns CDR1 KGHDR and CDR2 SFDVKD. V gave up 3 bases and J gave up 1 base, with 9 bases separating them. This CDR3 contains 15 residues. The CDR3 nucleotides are TGTGCCACCAGTGATCCAGGGGGGTCCTACAATGAGCAGTTCTTC. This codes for CATSDPGGSYNEQFF.

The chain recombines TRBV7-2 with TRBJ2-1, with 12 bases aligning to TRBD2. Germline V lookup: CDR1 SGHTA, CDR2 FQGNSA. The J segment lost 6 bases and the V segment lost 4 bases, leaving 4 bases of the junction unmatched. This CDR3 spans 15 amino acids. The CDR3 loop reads CASSSRTSGINEQFF. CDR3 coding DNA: TGTGCCAGCAGCTCCCGGACTAGCGGGATCAATGAGCAGTTCTTC.

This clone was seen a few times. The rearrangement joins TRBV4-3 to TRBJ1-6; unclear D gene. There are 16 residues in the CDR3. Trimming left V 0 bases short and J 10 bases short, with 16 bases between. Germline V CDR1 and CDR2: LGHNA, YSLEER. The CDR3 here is CASSQDGPLSNSPLHF. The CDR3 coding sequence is TGCGCCAGCAGCCAAGATGGTCCCCTCAGTAACTCACCCCTCCACTTT.

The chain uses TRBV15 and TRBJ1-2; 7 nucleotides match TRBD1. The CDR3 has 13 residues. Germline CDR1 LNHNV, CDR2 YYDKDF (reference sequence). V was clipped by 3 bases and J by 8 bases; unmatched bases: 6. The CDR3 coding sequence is TGTGCCACCAGCAGGGATCCGGACAGGGGCTACACCTTC. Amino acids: CATSRDPDRGYTF. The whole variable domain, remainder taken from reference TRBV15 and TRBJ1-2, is DAMVIQNPRYQVTQFGKPVTLSCSQTLNHNVMYWYQQKSSQAPKLLFHYYDKDFNNEADTPDNFQSRRPNTSFCFLDIRSPGLGDTAMYLCATSRDPDRGYTFGSGTRLTVV.